One sample yielded the 13 T cell receptor beta chains listed below, sequenced in a study of blood T cell repertoires in COVID-19. Using immunoSEQ multiplex PCR, the repertoire was profiled, and TCRdb retains in-frame clones only, with some absent. The table includes about 270,000 clones, 87% detected once. Sequencing input: peripheral blood. Receptors were obtained from a woman between 50 and 59 years old with acute or convalescent COVID-19.

This clone was seen only once. The chain combines TRBV19 with TRBJ1-1; 9 bases align to TRBD1. The V segment lost 6 bases and the J segment 0 bases; nucleotides outside the gene matches: 5. The germline V gene has CDR1 LNHDA and CDR2 SQIVND (reference sequence). The CDR3 is 15 residues long. The CDR3 coding sequence is TGTGCCAGTAGGGGACAGGGCCTCATGAACACTGAAGCTTTCTTT. Its translation is CASRGQGLMNTEAFF.

The chain joins TRBV18 to TRBJ1-1; 7 bases map to TRBD1. Germline V lookup: CDR1 KGHSH, CDR2 LQKENI. The CDR3 spans 14 residues. Losses at the gene ends were 4 bases for V and 2 bases for J; bases not matched to a gene: 4. The CDR3 coding sequence is TGTGCCAGCTCACTTGGACAGGTAAACACTGAAGCTTTCTTT. This sequence encodes CASSLGQVNTEAFF.

This chain links TRBV4-1 with TRBJ2-7, with TRBD2 matching 10 bases. Unmatched junction bases numbered 6, after V lost 4 bases and J lost 0 bases. CDR3 length: 16 amino acids. The V gene's germline CDR1 is MGHRA and CDR2 YSYEKL. The CDR3, as DNA: TGCGCCAGCAGCCCCCAGAGGACTAGCGGCTCCTACGAGCAGTACTTC. This gives the protein CASSPQRTSGSYEQYF.

This sequence joins TRBV7-2 and TRBJ1-2; TRBD1 agrees at 7 bases. The junction had 7 bases not matched to a gene; V was cut back by 3 bases and J by 0 bases. Germline assignment: CDR1 SGHTA and CDR2 FQGNSA. The CDR3 totals 16 residues. CDR3 sequence reads: CASSFRTGISNYGYTF. DNA of the CDR3: TGTGCCAGCAGCTTTCGGACAGGAATTTCTAACTATGGCTACACCTTC.

This CDR3 reads CASSLPTGIREAFF. DNA for the CDR3: TGTGCCAGCAGTTTACCAACAGGGATCCGCGAAGCTTTCTTT. The chain recombines TRBV28 with TRBJ1-1; tentatively, D is TRBD1 (6 bases). V was cut by 2 bases and J by 8 bases, with 15 bases left in between. In germline, CDR1 is MDHEN, CDR2 SYDVKM. The CDR3 runs to 14 residues.

The CDR3 spells CASRQGGTGELFF. CDR3 DNA: TGTGCCAGTCGACAGGGAGGCACCGGGGAGCTGTTTTTT. The chain joins TRBV10-3 to TRBJ2-2; the D gene is possibly TRBD1 (7 bases). CDR1 and CDR2 from the germline V gene are ENHRY and SYGVKD. V dropped 10 bases and J dropped 4 bases, with 13 bases sitting between them. The CDR3 covers 13 residues.

This clone was found a few times. This chain uses TRBV13 with TRBJ2-7, with 10 nucleotides matching TRBD1. The CDR3 is 14 residues long. With 4 bases clipped from V and 4 bases from J, the junction kept 4 bases outside the gene matches. Germline V gene lookup returns CDR1 PRHDT and CDR2 FYEKMQ (reference sequence). The CDR3 protein is CASSSDRGEYEQYF. The CDR3 DNA is TGTGCCAGCAGCTCGGACAGGGGGGAGTACGAGCAGTACTTC. The entire variable domain, with the rest obtained from reference TRBV13 and TRBJ2-7, is as follows: AAGVIQSPRHLIKEKRETATLKCYPIPRHDTVYWYQQGPGQDPQFLISFYEKMQSDKGSIPDRFSAQQFSDYHSELNMSSLELGDSALYFCASSSDRGEYEQYFGPGTRLTVT.

The chain combines TRBV6-5 with TRBJ2-7; D possibly corresponds to TRBD2 (8 bases). Germline CDR1 is MNHEY and CDR2 is SVGAGI. V was trimmed by 4 bases and J by 7 bases, leaving 17 bases between them. This CDR3 spans 14 amino acids. CDR3 bases: TGTGCCAGCAGTTCGGGAGGGGGCGCGTATGAGCAGTACTTC. Residues: CASSSGGGAYEQYF.

The chain has TRBV24-1 and TRBJ2-2, with TRBD1 as a possible D gene (6 bases). CDR3 length equals 16 residues. CDR1 and CDR2 (germline): KGHDR, SFDVKD. Trimming shortened V by 4 bases and J by 7 bases, and 18 bases separated the two germline ends. Here the CDR3 DNA reads TGTGCCACCAGTGACCAAGACAGGTTAGGGTTCGGGGAGCTGTTTTTT. Translating it yields CATSDQDRLGFGELFF.

The chain carries TRBV7-8 and TRBJ2-3; 14 bases are a match to TRBD2. CDR3 length: 17 amino acids. J gave up 6 bases and V 5 bases, and 10 bases lay outside the gene matches. CDR1 is SGHVS, CDR2 FQNEAQ, per germline. The CDR3 DNA follows: TGTGCCAGCAGCAAAGATTCGGGACTAGCGGGAGAGGATACGCAGTATTTT. Translation: CASSKDSGLAGEDTQYF.

This clone was seen more than once but under ten times. V gene TRBV19 combines with J gene TRBJ2-1; D not resolved. Trimming left V 5 bases short and J 5 bases short, with 7 bases between. The CDR3 length is 12 residues. The germline V gene encodes CDR1 LNHDA and CDR2 SQIVND (reference sequence). DNA of the CDR3: TGTGCCAGTAGTGTCCGTAACAATGAGCAGTTCTTC. Its protein product is CASSVRNNEQFF.

This clone was detected only once. The rearrangement joins TRBV15 to TRBJ2-1, with TRBD1 as a possible D gene (5 bases). The ends were cut back, 1 base at V and 6 bases at J, with 19 bases in the middle. CDR1 and CDR2 from the germline V gene are LNHNV and YYDKDF (reference sequence). The CDR3 loop spans 17 amino acids. The CDR3 loop is CATSRVGVFGRPNEQFF. The CDR3, as DNA: TGTGCCACCAGCAGAGTAGGGGTGTTTGGGCGGCCCAATGAGCAGTTCTTC.

The rearrangement uses TRBV6-1 and TRBJ1-1; TRBD1 is a possible D gene (5 bases). The V end lost 2 bases, the J end lost 1 base, and 11 bases lay between the germline ends. This CDR3 has 15 residues. Germline CDR1 reads MNHNS; CDR2 reads SASEGT. CDR3 amino acids: CASSEKVRANTEAFF. In nucleotides, the CDR3 is TGTGCCAGCAGTGAAAAAGTCAGGGCGAACACTGAAGCTTTCTTT.